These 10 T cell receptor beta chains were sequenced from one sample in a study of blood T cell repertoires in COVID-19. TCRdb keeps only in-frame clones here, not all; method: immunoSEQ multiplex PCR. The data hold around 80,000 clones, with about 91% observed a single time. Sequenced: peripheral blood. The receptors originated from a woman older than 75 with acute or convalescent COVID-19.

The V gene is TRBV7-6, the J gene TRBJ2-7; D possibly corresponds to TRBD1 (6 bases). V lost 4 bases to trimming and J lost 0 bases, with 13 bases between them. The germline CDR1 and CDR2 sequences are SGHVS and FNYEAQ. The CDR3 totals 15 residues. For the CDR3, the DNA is TGTGCCAGCAGCTCGACAGGAATGAGCTCCTACGAGCAGTACTTC. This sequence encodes CASSSTGMSSYEQYF.

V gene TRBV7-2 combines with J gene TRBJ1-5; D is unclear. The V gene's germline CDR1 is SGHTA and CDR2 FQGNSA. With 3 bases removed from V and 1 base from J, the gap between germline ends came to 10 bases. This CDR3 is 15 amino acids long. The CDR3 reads CASSFTGVSNQPQHF. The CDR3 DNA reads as TGTGCCAGCAGCTTCACCGGGGTGAGCAATCAGCCCCAGCATTTT.

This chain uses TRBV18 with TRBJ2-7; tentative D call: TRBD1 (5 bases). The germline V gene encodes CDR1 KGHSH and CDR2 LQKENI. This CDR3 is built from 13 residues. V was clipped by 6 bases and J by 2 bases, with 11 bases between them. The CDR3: CASSQDRAYEQYF. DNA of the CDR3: TGTGCCAGCTCCCAAGACAGAGCCTACGAGCAGTACTTC.

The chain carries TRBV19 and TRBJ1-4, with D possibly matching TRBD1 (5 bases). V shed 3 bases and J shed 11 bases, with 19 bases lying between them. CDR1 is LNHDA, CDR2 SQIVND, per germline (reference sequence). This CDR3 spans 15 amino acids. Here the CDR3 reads CASSILETGGSKLFF. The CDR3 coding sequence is TGTGCCAGTAGTATTTTGGAGACGGGGGGTTCCAAACTGTTTTTT.

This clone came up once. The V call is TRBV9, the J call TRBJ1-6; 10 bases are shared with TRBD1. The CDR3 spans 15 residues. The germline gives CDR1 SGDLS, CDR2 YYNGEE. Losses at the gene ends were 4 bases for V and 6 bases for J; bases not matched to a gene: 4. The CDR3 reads CASSLGTGVNSPLHF. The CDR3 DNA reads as TGTGCCAGCAGCCTTGGGACAGGGGTTAATTCACCCCTCCACTTT.

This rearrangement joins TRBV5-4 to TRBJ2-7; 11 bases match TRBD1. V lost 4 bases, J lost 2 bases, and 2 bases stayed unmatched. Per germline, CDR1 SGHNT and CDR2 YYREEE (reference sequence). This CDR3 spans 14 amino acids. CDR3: CASSPGQGAYEQYF. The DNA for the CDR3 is TGTGCCAGCAGCCCGGGACAGGGGGCCTACGAGCAGTACTTC.

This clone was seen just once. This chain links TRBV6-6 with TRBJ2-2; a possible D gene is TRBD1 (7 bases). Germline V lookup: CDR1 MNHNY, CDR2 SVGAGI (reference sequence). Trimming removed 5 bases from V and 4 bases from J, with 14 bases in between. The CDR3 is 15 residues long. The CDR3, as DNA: TGTGCCAGCAGTCAACACAGGGGAGGCACCGGGGAGCTGTTTTTT. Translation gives CASSQHRGGTGELFF.

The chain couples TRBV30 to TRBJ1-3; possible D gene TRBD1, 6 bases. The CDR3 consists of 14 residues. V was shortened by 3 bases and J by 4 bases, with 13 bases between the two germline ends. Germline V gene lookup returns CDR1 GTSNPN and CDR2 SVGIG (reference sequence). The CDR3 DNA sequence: TGTGCCTGGAGGTTAACAGGGCTCGGAAACACCATATATTTT. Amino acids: CAWRLTGLGNTIYF.

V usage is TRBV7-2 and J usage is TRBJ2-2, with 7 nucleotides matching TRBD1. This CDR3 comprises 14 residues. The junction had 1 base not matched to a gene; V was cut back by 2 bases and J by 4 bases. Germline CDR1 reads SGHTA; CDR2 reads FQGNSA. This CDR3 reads CASSLQGVTGELFF. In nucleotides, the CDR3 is TGTGCCAGCAGCTTACAGGGGGTCACCGGGGAGCTGTTTTTT. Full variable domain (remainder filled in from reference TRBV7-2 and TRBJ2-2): GAGVSQSPSNKVTEKGKDVELRCDPISGHTALYWYRQSLGQGLEFLIYFQGNSAPDKSGLPSDRFSAERTGGSVSTLTIQRTQQEDSAVYLCASSLQGVTGELFFGEGSRLTVL.

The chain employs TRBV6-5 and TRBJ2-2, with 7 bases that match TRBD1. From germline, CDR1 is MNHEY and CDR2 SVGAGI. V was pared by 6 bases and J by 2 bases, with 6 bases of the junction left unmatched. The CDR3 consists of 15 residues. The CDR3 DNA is TGTGCCAGCAGGGTAGACAGGGTCAACACCGGGGAGCTGTTTTTT. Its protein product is CASRVDRVNTGELFF.